These 9 T cell receptor beta chains were all obtained from the same sample, sequenced in a study of cytomegalovirus exposure and HLA in healthy donors. PCR primers comprised 60 Vbeta and 13 Jbeta primers. TCRdb keeps only in-frame clones here, not all; method: immunoSEQ multiplex PCR. Recorded here are 220,000 or so clones; the top ten clones represent roughly 1.2%. Sequencing was carried out using PBMCs. The source of these receptors is a girl under 10 years old in good health and CMV-seropositive.

V usage is TRBV28 and J usage is TRBJ2-5, with D perhaps matching TRBD2 (5 bases). The CDR3 loop spans 16 amino acids. Germline V gene lookup returns CDR1 MDHEN and CDR2 SYDVKM. V was clipped by 2 bases and J by 2 bases, with 15 bases between them. The DNA for the CDR3 is TGTGCCAGCAGTTTACGGATAACGGGGAGTCAAGAGACCCAGTACTTC. Amino acids: CASSLRITGSQETQYF.

The chain uses TRBV7-9 and TRBJ1-2; D is ambiguous. V was cut by 1 base and J by 3 bases, with 15 bases left in between. Germline-derived CDR1 and CDR2 are SEHNR and FQNEAQ (reference sequence). The CDR3 sequence is 16 residues long. The CDR3 coding sequence is TGTGCCAGCAGCTTAGACTACGACGGACTGGACTATGGCTACACCTTC. Translating gives CASSLDYDGLDYGYTF.

V is TRBV5-1 and J is TRBJ1-2, with 7 bases lining up with TRBD1. The CDR3 has 14 amino acids. Germline CDR1 SGHRS, CDR2 YFSETQ. The ends lost 2 bases at V and 5 bases at J; junction bases unmatched: 6. Written as DNA, the CDR3 is TGCGCCAGCAGCTTCAATACACAGGGGTATGGCTACACCTTC. This gives the protein CASSFNTQGYGYTF.

The rearrangement uses TRBV30 and TRBJ2-5; 13 positions agree with TRBD2. Germline trimming cut 1 base from V and 6 bases from J; bases unmatched to any gene: 5. The CDR3 has 15 residues. CDR1 and CDR2 (germline): GTSNPN, SVGIG (reference sequence). The DNA for the CDR3 is TGTGCCTGGAGTGCAACTAGCGGGAGGGCCCAGACCCAGTACTTC. Amino acids: CAWSATSGRAQTQYF.

The chain recombines TRBV6-5 with TRBJ1-2; D gene uncertain. CDR3 length: 13 amino acids. CDR1 is MNHEY and CDR2 is SVGAGI in the germline V gene. Trimming cost V 0 bases and J 7 bases, with 9 bases left between them. This chain's CDR3 is CASSYSTGFGYTF. CDR3 nucleotide sequence: TGTGCCAGCAGTTACTCGACGGGGTTTGGCTACACCTTC.

The chain recombines TRBV10-3 with TRBJ2-7, with TRBD1 matching 8 bases. J gave up 2 bases and V 4 bases, and 4 bases lay outside the gene matches. CDR1 ENHRY and CDR2 SYGVKD come from the germline V gene. This CDR3 has 14 residues. DNA of the CDR3: TGTGCCATCAGTGGAGACAGGGGCCCCTACGAGCAGTACTTC. Its protein product is CAISGDRGPYEQYF.

V usage is TRBV27 and J usage is TRBJ2-7; TRBD1 matches 10 bases. Germline CDR1 MNHEY, CDR2 SMNVEV (reference sequence). CDR3 length: 14 residues. Trimming at V came to 8 bases and at J to 3 bases, leaving 7 bases not matched to a gene. The CDR3 coding sequence is TGTGCCAGCGCTACGGGACAGGGGTTCTACGAGCAGTACTTC. The encoded protein is CASATGQGFYEQYF.

The chain links TRBV19 to TRBJ2-7, with 11 bases aligning to TRBD2. V shed 7 bases and J 4 bases; nucleotides not matched to a gene: 9. Germline V gene lookup returns CDR1 LNHDA and CDR2 SQIVND (reference sequence). The CDR3 is 15 residues long. As DNA, the CDR3 is TGTGCCAGTACCCTAATAACTAGCGGGAGTTACGAGCAGTACTTC. Translation: CASTLITSGSYEQYF. Together with reference TRBV19 and TRBJ2-7, the CDR3 gives the full variable domain: DGGITQSPKYLFRKEGQNVTLSCEQNLNHDAMYWYRQDPGQGLRLIYYSQIVNDFQKGDIAEGYSVSREKKESFPLTVTSAQKNPTAFYLCASTLITSGSYEQYFGPGTRLTVT.

V is TRBV27 and J is TRBJ2-3, with D uncertain. Germline V gives CDR1 MNHEY, CDR2 SMNVEV (reference sequence). The CDR3 totals 15 residues. V was trimmed by 1 base and J by 0 bases, leaving 8 bases between them. CDR3 protein: CASSLYGASTDTQYF. The CDR3 DNA sequence: TGTGCCAGCAGTTTATACGGAGCCAGCACAGATACGCAGTATTTT.